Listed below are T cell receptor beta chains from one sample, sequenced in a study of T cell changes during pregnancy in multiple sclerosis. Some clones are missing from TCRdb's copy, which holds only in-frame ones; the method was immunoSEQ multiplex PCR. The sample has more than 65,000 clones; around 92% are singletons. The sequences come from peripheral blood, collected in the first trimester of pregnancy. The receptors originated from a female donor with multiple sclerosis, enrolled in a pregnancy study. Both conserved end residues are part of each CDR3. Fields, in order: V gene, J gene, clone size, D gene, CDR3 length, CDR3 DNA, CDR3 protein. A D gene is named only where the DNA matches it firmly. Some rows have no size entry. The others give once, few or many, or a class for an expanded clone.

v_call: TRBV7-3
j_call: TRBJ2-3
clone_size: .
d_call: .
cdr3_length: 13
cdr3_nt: TGTGCCAGCAGCTTTCTAGAGACAGATACGCAGTATTTT
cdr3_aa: CASSFLETDTQYF

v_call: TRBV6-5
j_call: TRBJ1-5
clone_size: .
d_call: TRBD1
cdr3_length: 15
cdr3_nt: TGTGCCAGCAGTCGTAAGACAGGGCGGTGGGAGCCCCAGCATTTT
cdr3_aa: CASSRKTGRWEPQHF

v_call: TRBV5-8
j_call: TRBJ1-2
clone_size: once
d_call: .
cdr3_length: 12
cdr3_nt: TGTGCCAGCAGCTTGGGAGGATATGGCTACACCTTC
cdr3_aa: CASSLGGYGYTF

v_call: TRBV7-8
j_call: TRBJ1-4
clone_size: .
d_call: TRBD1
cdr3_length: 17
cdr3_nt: TGTGCCAGCAGCCCGAGAACAGGGGGCTCAACTAATGAAAAACTGTTTTTT
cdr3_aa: CASSPRTGGSTNEKLFF

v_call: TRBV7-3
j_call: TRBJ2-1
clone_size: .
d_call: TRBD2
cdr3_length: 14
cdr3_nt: TGTGCCAGCAGCTGGGGTAGCGGGAGGGTTGAGCAGTTCTTC
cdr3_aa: CASSWGSGRVEQFF

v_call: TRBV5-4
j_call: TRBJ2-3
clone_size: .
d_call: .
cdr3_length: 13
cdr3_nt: TGTGCCAGCAGCCAAGGACTCACAGATACGCAGTATTTT
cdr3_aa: CASSQGLTDTQYF

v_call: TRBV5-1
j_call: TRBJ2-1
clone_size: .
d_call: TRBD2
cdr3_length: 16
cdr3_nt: TGCGCCAGCAGCTTCCAACTAGCGGGAGGTCCTAATGAGCAGTTCTTC
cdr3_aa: CASSFQLAGGPNEQFF

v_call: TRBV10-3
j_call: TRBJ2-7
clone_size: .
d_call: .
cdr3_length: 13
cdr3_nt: TGTGCCATCAGCGCCGGGTTCAGAGACGAGCAGTACTTC
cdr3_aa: CAISAGFRDEQYF

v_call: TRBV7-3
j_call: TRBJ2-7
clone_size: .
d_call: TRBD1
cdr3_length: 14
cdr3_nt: TGTGCCAGCAGCTTAGACAGGGGGAGTAACGAGCAGTACTTC
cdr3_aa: CASSLDRGSNEQYF

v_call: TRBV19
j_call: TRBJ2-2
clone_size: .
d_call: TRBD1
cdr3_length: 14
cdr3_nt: TGTGCCAGTAGTGGGACAGGGGCCACCGGGGAGCTGTTTTTT
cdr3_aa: CASSGTGATGELFF